One and the same sample provided the 9 T cell receptor beta chains below, sequenced in a study of cytomegalovirus exposure and HLA in healthy donors. 13 Jbeta primers and 60 Vbeta primers were used for the PCR. Produced via immunoSEQ multiplex PCR; TCRdb's table is partial and in-frame only. The sample yields about 200,000 clones, around 78% seen once. Sequences were obtained from PBMCs. These receptors originate from a man aged 25 to 45 in good health and CMV-seronegative.

This chain joins TRBV28 and TRBJ2-1; 10 bases align to TRBD2. Trimming cost V 5 bases and J 15 bases; bases outside gene matches: 13. Germline V gene lookup returns CDR1 MDHEN and CDR2 SYDVKM. This CDR3 comprises 14 residues. In DNA, the CDR3 is TGTGCCAGCAGTCCGCAATCTAGCGGGAGCCGGTGGTTCTTC. Translated, it gives CASSPQSSGSRWFF. Full variable domain (missing parts from reference TRBV28 and TRBJ2-1): DVKVTQSSRYLVKRTGEKVFLECVQDMDHENMFWYRQDPGLGLRLIYFSYDVKMKEKGDIPEGYSVSREKKERFSLILESASTNQTSMYLCASSPQSSGSRWFFGPGTRLTVL.

This sequence joins TRBV4-1 and TRBJ2-7, with D perhaps matching TRBD1 (5 bases). This CDR3 spans 14 amino acids. Trimming removed 4 bases from V and 3 bases from J, with 13 bases in between. Germline CDR1 and CDR2: MGHRA and YSYEKL. The CDR3 sequence: CASSPVRQNYEQYF. The CDR3 region has the DNA TGCGCCAGCAGCCCAGTCCGACAGAACTACGAGCAGTACTTC.

The chain employs TRBV27 and TRBJ2-2; D remains unclear. The CDR3 is 15 residues long. Germline V lookup: CDR1 MNHEY, CDR2 SMNVEV (reference sequence). Trimming shortened V by 7 bases and J by 1 base, and 13 bases separated the two germline ends. The CDR3 is CASTTPLKNTGELFF. The CDR3 region has the DNA TGTGCCAGCACTACGCCACTTAAGAACACCGGGGAGCTGTTTTTT.

This rearrangement joins TRBV7-9 to TRBJ1-3; maybe TRBD1 (5 bases). This CDR3 has 17 residues. In germline, CDR1 is SEHNR, CDR2 FQNEAQ (reference sequence). V gave up 2 bases and J gave up 1 base, with 15 bases separating them. CDR3 DNA sequence: TGTGCCAGCAGCTTAACGGTAGGGGCTGGTTCTGGAAACACCATATATTTT. Translated: CASSLTVGAGSGNTIYF.

The rearrangement links TRBV6-6 to TRBJ1-1; TRBD1 aligns across 8 bases. CDR1 and CDR2 from the germline V gene are MNHNY and SVGAGI (reference sequence). The CDR3 has 14 residues. The trim removed 3 bases at V and 6 bases at J, leaving 6 bases unmatched. The DNA of the CDR3 is TGTGCCAGCAGTTATTCCACAGGGGGTTCTGAAGCTTTCTTT. This sequence encodes CASSYSTGGSEAFF.

The chain combines TRBV6-5 with TRBJ1-1, with TRBD1 matching over 7 bases. Germline V gives CDR1 MNHEY, CDR2 SVGAGI. The CDR3 runs to 14 residues. V was clipped by 5 bases and J by 5 bases; unmatched bases: 8. CDR3 protein: CASSERGRWTEAFF. For the CDR3, the DNA is TGTGCCAGCAGTGAAAGGGGGCGCTGGACTGAAGCTTTCTTT.

V gene TRBV18 combines with J gene TRBJ2-7, with 8 nucleotides matching TRBD1. Losses at the gene ends were 0 bases for V and 5 bases for J; bases not matched to a gene: 6. The CDR3 is 15 amino acids. Germline lookup yields CDR1 KGHSH and CDR2 LQKENI. The CDR3 DNA reads TGTGCCAGCTCACCACCGGACAGGGCGTTGAACGAGCAGTACTTC. Protein sequence: CASSPPDRALNEQYF.

DNA for the CDR3: TGTGCCAGTAGGACTAGCGGGATCTACGAGCAGTACTTC. This translates into CASRTSGIYEQYF. This sequence joins TRBV27 and TRBJ2-7; 12 bases agree with TRBD2. CDR3 length equals 13 residues. The junction had 3 bases not matched to a gene; V was cut back by 9 bases and J by 3 bases. Germline V lookup: CDR1 MNHEY, CDR2 SMNVEV (reference sequence).

This clone was seen a few times. This chain connects TRBV5-1 to TRBJ2-3; 9 nucleotides match TRBD2. CDR1 and CDR2 from the germline V gene are SGHRS and YFSETQ. This CDR3 has 16 residues. Trimming cost V 4 bases and J 4 bases; bases outside gene matches: 10. The CDR3: CASSGRAGGPSDTQYF. Here the CDR3 DNA reads TGCGCCAGCAGCGGCAGGGCGGGAGGGCCCTCAGATACGCAGTATTTT.